This TCR beta chain was recovered during a study of blood T cell repertoires in COVID-19 (dated by TCRdb to 2018 to 2021). Regarding the study in general: The collaborator samples originated in the United States, Italy and Spain and spanned the acute and convalescent phases of COVID-19. Where HLA class I and class II types were available, the types were taken from metadata supplied by the sample provider, not from assay-based typing. The repertoires were released in a freely available public database meant as a resource for research on the immune response to SARS-CoV-2. Nearly every sample came with metadata listing a de-identified subject ID, COVID-19 status, age in years and sex. Samples were obtained from the ongoing ImmuneRACE study (first 160 participants) and from 1,000 to 1,500 subjects provided by 6 global collaborators. Deeply sampled blood TCRbeta repertoires from subjects exposed to, actively infected with, or recovered from COVID-19 were included in the dataset. The prospective study material was composed of cDNA or gDNA derived from T cells, B-cell-depleted T cells, or PBMCs.

TCRbeta CDR3 regions were amplified from genomic DNA using the immunoSEQ Assay, a bias-controlled multiplex PCR. Regarding the original processing steps: Nucleated cell counts per sample were estimated from amplification of reference gene primers within the assay. Sequence reads were collapsed and filtered to measure the absolute abundance of every unique TCRbeta CDR3 rearrangement. For each sample, productive Simpson clonality was calculated by taking the square root of Simpson's diversity index across productive rearrangements. TCRdb took this table from immuneACCESS and kept in-frame rearrangements with V and J called. Such tables lack part of the clones; where checked against another copy, unresolved V genes explain under half of the gap, and the rest is unexplained. V, J and clone size were drawn from that table, and D and trimming were deduced from the DNA. This sample gives some 190,000 clones in total; 88% of them show up just once. The ten largest account for approximately 1% of the sample.

The collaborating institutions used their own protocols to collect whole blood in K2EDTA tubes. Collaborator samples were shipped for TCRbeta analysis as frozen whole blood, isolated PBMCs, or DNA extracted from either sample type. V and J are truncated by 2 bases and 2 bases respectively, leaving an intervening sequence of 10 bases. The CDR3 holds 15 amino acids from the cysteine to the phenylalanine. Left in the record is the CDR3 DNA by itself, 45 bases read in frame from the first base. From the germline V gene, CDR1 is KGHSH and CDR2 is LQKENI. For this clone: Its antigen is still unknown. No base quality information exists; no much larger clone differs at one position.

On the study overall, not on this receptor specifically: The amount of clinical and demographic metadata varied by source and participant and was provided uncurated.

Here the chain combines TRBV18 and TRBJ1-3; the D gene lacks a confident call. The sample consisted of peripheral blood. The sequence was collected from a man aged 25-40 years with acute or convalescent COVID-19. The nucleotides are TGTGCCAGCTCACCAGGTCAACAGCCTGGAAACACCATATATTTT. It codes for CASSPGQQPGNTIYF.